The sequence of this T cell receptor (beta chain) was determined in a study of T cell responses to AZD1222 COVID-19 vaccine. Study results and limitations: With two AZD1222 doses given, Spike-specific TCR breadth and depth both rose. Clonal diversity may have been underestimated in mostly white British donors.

Using immunoSEQ multiplex PCR, the repertoire was profiled, and TCRdb retains in-frame clones only, with some absent. The data hold roughly 80,000 clones, with approximately 90% observed a single time. Second doses at about 4 or about 12 weeks were pooled. Points on this clone: What it binds is not known.

Trimming cost V 6 bases and J 3 bases; bases outside gene matches: 2. The CDR3 totals 12 residues. This clonotype was sampled from an adult who received the AZD1222 COVID-19 vaccine. The material sequenced was peripheral blood, taken 28 days after the second AZD1222 dose. The chain employs TRBV12-3 or TRBV12-4 and TRBJ2-7; 7 nucleotides align to TRBD1. As DNA, the CDR3 is TGTGCCAGCAGGACAGGGAACTACGAGCAGTACTTC. This sequence encodes CASRTGNYEQYF.